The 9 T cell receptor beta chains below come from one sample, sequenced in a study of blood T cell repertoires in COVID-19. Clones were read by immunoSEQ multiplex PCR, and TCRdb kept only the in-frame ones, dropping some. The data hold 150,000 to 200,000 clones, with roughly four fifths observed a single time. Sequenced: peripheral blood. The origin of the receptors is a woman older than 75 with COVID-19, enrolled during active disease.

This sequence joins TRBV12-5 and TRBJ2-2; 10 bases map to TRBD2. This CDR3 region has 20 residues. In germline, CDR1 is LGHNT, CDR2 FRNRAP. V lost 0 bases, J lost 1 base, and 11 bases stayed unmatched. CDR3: CASGLVLGPLAGVNTGELFF. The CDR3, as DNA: TGTGCTAGTGGTTTGGTACTGGGCCCCCTAGCGGGAGTGAACACCGGGGAGCTGTTTTTT. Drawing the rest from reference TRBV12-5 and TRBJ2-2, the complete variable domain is DARVTQTPRHKVTEMGQEVTMRCQPILGHNTVFWYRQTMMQGLELLAYFRNRAPLDDSGMPKDRFSAEMPDATLATLKIQPSEPRDSAVYFCASGLVLGPLAGVNTGELFFGEGSRLTVL.

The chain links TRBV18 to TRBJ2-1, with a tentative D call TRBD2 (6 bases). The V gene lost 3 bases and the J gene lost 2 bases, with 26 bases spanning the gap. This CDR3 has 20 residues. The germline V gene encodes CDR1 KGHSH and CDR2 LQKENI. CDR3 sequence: CASSPPVVWEAGITYNEQFF. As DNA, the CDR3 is TGTGCCAGCTCACCCCCGGTCGTCTGGGAGGCAGGGATTACCTACAATGAGCAGTTCTTC.

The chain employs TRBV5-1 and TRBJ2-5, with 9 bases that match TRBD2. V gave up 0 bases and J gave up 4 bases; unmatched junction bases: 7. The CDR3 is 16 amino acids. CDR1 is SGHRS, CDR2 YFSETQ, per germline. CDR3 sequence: CASSLAGLAVGETQYF. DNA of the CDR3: TGCGCCAGCAGCTTGGCGGGACTAGCTGTGGGAGAGACCCAGTACTTC. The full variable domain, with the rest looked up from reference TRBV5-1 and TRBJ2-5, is KAGVTQTPRYLIKTRGQQVTLSCSPISGHRSVSWYQQTPGQGLQFLFEYFSETQRNKGNFPGRFSGRQFSNSRSEMNVSTLELGDSALYLCASSLAGLAVGETQYFGPGTRLLVL.

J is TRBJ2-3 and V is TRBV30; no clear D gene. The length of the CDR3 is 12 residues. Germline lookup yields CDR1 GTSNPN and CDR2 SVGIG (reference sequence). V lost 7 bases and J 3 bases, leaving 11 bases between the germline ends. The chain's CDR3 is CASRVPTDTQYF. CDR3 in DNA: TGTGCCTCCCGGGTACCTACAGATACGCAGTATTTT.

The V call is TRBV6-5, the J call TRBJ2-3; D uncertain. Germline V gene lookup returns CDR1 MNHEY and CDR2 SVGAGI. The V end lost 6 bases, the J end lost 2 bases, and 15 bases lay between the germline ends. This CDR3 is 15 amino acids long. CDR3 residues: CASSSAGSITDTQYF. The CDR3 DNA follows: TGTGCCAGCAGCTCTGCCGGGTCCATCACAGATACGCAGTATTTT.

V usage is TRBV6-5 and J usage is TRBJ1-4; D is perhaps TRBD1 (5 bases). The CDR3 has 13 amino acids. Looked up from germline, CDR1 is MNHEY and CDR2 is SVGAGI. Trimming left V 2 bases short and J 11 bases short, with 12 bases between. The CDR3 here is CASSYRAGYKLFF. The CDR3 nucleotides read TGTGCCAGCAGTTACAGGGCAGGGTACAAACTGTTTTTT.

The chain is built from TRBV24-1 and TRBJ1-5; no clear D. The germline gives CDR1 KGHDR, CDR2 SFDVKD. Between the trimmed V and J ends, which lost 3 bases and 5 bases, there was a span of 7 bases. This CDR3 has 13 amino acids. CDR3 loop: CATSDGPYQPQHF. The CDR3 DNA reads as TGTGCCACCAGTGATGGGCCCTATCAGCCCCAGCATTTT.

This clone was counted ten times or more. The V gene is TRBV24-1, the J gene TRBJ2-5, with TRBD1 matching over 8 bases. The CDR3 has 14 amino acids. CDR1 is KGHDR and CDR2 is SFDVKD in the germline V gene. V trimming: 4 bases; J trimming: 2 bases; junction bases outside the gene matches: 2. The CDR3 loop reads CATSETGVQETQYF. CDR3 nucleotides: TGTGCCACCAGTGAGACAGGGGTACAAGAGACCCAGTACTTC.

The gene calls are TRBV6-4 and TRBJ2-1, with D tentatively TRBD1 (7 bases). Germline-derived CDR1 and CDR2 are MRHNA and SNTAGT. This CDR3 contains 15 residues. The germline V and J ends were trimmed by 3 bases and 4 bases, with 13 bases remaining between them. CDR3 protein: CASSEGRGAYNEQFF. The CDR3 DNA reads TGTGCCAGCAGTGAGGGCAGGGGGGCTTACAATGAGCAGTTCTTC.